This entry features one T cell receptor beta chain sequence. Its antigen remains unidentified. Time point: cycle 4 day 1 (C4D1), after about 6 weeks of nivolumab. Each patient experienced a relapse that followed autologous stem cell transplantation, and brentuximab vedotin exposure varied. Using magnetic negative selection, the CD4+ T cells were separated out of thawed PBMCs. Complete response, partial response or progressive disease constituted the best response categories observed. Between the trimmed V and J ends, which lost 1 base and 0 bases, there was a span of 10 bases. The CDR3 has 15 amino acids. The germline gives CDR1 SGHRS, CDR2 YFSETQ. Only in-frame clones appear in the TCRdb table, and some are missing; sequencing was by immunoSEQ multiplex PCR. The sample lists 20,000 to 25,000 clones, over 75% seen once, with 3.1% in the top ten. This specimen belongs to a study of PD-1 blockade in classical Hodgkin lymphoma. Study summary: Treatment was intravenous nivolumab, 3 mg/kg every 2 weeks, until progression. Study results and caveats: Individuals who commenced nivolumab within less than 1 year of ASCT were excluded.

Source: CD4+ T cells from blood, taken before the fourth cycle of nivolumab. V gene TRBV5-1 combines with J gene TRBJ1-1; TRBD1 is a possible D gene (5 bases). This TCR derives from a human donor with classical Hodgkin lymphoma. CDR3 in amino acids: CASSLQGGVNTEAFF. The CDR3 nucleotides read TGCGCCAGCAGCTTGCAGGGAGGGGTGAACACTGAAGCTTTCTTT.